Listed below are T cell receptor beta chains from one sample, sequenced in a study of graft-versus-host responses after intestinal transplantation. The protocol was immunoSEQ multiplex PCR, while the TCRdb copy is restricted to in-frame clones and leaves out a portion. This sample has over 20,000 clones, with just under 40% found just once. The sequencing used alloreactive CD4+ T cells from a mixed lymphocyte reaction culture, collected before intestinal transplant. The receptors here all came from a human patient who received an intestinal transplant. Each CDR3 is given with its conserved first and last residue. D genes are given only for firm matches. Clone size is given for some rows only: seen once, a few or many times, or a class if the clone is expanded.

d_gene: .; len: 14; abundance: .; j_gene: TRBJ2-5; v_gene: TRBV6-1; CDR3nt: TGTGCCAGCAGTTCTCAAATCGTTCGGGAGACCCAGTACTTC; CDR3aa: CASSSQIVRETQYF
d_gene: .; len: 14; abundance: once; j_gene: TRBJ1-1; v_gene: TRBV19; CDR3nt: TGTGCCAGTAGGGCGCCGGGGACATTCACTGAAGCTTTCTTT; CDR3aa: CASRAPGTFTEAFF
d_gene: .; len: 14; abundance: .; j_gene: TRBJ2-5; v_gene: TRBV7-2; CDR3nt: TGTGCCAGCAGCACCCAGGGGGGCGTAGAGACCCAGTACTTC; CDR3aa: CASSTQGGVETQYF
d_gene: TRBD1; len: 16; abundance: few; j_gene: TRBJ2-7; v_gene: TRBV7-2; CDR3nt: TGTGCCAGCAGCCCACGGGAGGGACAGGGGCCGTACGAGCAGTACTTC; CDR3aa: CASSPREGQGPYEQYF
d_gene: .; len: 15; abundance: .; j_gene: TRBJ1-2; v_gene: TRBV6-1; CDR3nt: TGTGCCAGCAGTGAAGCGTTTGACACCAACTATGGCTACACCTTC; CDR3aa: CASSEAFDTNYGYTF
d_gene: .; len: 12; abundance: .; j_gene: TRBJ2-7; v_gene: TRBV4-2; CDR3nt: TGTGCCAGCAGCGGGCACTCCTACGAGCAGTACTTC; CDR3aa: CASSGHSYEQYF
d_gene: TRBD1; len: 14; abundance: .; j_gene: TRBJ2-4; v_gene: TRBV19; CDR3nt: TGTGCCTCAAAAGTGAGGGGGCTGGAAAACATTCAGTACTTC; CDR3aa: CASKVRGLENIQYF
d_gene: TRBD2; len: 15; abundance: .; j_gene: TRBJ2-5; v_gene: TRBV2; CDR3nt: TGTGCCAGCAGTTGGACTAGCGGGAGTGGGGAGACCCAGTACTTC; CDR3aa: CASSWTSGSGETQYF
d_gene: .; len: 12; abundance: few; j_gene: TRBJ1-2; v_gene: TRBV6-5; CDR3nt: TGTGCCACCAGAGAGCCCCTACTTGGCTACACCTTC; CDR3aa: CATREPLLGYTF
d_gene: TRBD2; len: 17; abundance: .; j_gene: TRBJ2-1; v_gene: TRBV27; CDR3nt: TGTGCCAGCAGTTTATTTTACGTAGGACTAGGCAGGAATGAGCAGTTCTTC; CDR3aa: CASSLFYVGLGRNEQFF
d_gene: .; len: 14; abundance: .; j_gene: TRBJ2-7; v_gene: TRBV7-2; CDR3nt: TGTGCCAGCAGCCGACGGACTGGGAAGCTCGAGCAGTACTTC; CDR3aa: CASSRRTGKLEQYF
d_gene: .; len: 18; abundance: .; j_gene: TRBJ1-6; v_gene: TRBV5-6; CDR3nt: TGTGCCAGCAGCTTGGGGCTTGTTTTCAGCTCCTATAATTCACCCCTCCACTTT; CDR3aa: CASSLGLVFSSYNSPLHF
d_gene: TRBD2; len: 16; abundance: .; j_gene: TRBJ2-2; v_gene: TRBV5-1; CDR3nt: TGCGCCAGCAGCTTGTTTGCGGGAGCGAACACCGGGGAGCTGTTTTTT; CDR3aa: CASSLFAGANTGELFF
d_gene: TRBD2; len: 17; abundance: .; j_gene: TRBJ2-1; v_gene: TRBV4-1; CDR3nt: TGCGCCAGCAGCCAAAGGGGTGCTAGCGGGACCTACAATGAGCAGTTCTTC; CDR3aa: CASSQRGASGTYNEQFF
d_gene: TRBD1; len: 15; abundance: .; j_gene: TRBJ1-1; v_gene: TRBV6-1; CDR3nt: TGTGCCAGCAGAATCACAGGGGGCCCAAACACTGAAGCTTTCTTT; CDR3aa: CASRITGGPNTEAFF
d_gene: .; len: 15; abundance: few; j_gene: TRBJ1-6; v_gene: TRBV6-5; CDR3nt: TGTGCCAGCAGTTACTCCGACAGGAAGAATTCACCCCTCCACTTT; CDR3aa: CASSYSDRKNSPLHF
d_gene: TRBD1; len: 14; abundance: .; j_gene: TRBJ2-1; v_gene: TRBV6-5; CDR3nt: TGTGCCAGCAGCAGGGGGAGCTCCTACAATGAGCAGTTCTTC; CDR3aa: CASSRGSSYNEQFF
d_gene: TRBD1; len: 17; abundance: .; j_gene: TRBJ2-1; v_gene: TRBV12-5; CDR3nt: TGTGCTAGTGGTCAGGGGACAGTTTTTAACGGACGCAATGAGCAGTTCTTC; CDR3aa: CASGQGTVFNGRNEQFF
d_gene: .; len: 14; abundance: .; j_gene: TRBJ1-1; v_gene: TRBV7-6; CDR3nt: TGTGCCAGCAGCCCGGACATCGGAAACACTGAAGCTTTCTTT; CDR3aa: CASSPDIGNTEAFF
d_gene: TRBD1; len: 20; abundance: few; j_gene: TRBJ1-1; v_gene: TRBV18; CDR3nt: TGTGCCAGCTCCCGTATAAGGACAGGGGACACAATTCCTATGAACACTGAAGCTTTCTTT; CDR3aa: CASSRIRTGDTIPMNTEAFF
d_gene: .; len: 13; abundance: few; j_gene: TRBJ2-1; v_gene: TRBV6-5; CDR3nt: TGTGCCAGCAGTTGGTCCCCCCGTAGAGAGCAGTTCTTC; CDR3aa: CASSWSPRREQFF
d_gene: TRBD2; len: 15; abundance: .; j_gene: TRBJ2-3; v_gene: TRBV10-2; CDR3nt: TGCGCCAGCAGTGTTTCTGGGAGGGCTTTAGATACGCAGTATTTT; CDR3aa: CASSVSGRALDTQYF
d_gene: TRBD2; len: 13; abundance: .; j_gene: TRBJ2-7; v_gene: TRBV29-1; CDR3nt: TGCAGCGCTTGGACTAGCGGAATCATTAAGCAGTACTTC; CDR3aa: CSAWTSGIIKQYF
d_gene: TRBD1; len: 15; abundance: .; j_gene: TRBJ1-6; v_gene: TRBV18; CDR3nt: TGTGCCAGCTCACAGGGGGACAGGGGGAACTCACCCCTCCACTTT; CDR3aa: CASSQGDRGNSPLHF
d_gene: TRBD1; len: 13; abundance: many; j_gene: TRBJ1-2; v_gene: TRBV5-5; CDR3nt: TGTGCCAGCCGACAGGGGACAAGCTATGGCTACACCTTC; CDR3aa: CASRQGTSYGYTF
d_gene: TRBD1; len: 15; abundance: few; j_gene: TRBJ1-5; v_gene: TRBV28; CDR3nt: TGTGCCAGCAGAGAACAGGGGGGGTACAATCAGCCCCAGCATTTT; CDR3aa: CASREQGGYNQPQHF
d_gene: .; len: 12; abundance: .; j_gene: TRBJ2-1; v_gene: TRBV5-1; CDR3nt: TGCGCCAGCAGCTTGGCACGCGATGAGCAGTTCTTC; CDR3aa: CASSLARDEQFF
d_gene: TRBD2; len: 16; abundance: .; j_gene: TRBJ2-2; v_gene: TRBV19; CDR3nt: TGTGCCAGTAGTATCTGGCTAGCGGGGGGCACCGGGGAGCTGTTTTTT; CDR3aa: CASSIWLAGGTGELFF
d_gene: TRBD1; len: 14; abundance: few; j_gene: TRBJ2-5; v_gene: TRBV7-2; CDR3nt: TGTGCCAGCAGCTCGTCGACAGGGCGGGAGACCCAGTACTTC; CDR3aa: CASSSSTGRETQYF
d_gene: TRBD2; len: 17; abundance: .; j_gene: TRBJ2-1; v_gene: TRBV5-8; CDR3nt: TGTGCCAGCAGCTTACCAGGACTAGCGGACTCCTACAATGAGCAGTTCTTC; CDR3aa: CASSLPGLADSYNEQFF
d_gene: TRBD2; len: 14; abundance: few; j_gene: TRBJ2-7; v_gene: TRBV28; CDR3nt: TGTGCCAGCAGTTTACCAGCGGGAACCTACGAGCAGTACTTC; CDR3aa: CASSLPAGTYEQYF
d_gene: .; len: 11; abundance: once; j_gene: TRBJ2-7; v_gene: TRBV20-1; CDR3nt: TGCAGTGCTACCACAGGCTACGAGCAGTACTTC; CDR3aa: CSATTGYEQYF
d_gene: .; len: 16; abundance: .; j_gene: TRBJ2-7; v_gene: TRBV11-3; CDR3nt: TGTGCCAGCAGCTTCAGTCCCCAACGTGTGTCCTACGAGCAGTACTTC; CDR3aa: CASSFSPQRVSYEQYF
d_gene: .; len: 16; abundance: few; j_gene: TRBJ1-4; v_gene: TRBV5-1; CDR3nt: TGCGCCAGCAGCTTGGCCGGCGGGACCCATAATGAAAAACTGTTTTTT; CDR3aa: CASSLAGGTHNEKLFF
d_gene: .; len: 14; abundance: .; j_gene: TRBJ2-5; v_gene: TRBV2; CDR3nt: TGTGCCAGCAGTGAATTTGTCTCCCGCGGGGCCCAGTACTTC; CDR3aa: CASSEFVSRGAQYF
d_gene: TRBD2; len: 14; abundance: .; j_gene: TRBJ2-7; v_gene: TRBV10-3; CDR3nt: TGTGCCATCAGACAAGCGGGACTTTCCTACGAGCAGTACTTC; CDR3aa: CAIRQAGLSYEQYF
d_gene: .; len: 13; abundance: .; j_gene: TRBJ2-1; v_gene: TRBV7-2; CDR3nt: TGTGCCAGCAGCTTAGCGAGGGGGAATGAGCAGTTCTTC; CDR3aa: CASSLARGNEQFF
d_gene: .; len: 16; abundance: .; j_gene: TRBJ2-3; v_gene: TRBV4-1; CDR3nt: TGCGCCAGCAGCCCCCGGCAGGGTTCGAACACAGATACGCAGTATTTT; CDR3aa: CASSPRQGSNTDTQYF
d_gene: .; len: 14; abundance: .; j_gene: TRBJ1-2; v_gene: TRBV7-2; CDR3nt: TGTGCCAGCAGCTTAGTGTCAGGTTTCTATGGCTACACCTTC; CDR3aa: CASSLVSGFYGYTF
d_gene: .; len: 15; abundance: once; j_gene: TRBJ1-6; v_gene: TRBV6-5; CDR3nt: TGTGCCAGCAGATTAAACAGGGCCCATAATTCACCCCTCCACTTT; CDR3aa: CASRLNRAHNSPLHF
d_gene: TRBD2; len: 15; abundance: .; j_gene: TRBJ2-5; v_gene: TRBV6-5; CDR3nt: TGTGCCAGCAGAGAAAGCGGGAGCAGGGGAGAGACCCAGTACTTC; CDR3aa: CASRESGSRGETQYF
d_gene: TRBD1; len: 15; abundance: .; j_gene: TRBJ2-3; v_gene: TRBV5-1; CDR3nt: TGCGCCAGCAGCTTGCTCGGCAGGGGGCCTGATACGCAGTATTTT; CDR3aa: CASSLLGRGPDTQYF
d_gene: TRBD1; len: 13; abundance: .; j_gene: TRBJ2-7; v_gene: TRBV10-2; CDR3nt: TGCGCCAGCAGTCGGACAGGCCTCGGAGAGCAGTACTTC; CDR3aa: CASSRTGLGEQYF
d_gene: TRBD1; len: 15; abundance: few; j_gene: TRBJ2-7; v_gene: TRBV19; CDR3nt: TGTGCCAGTAGTACCTCGGACAGGGGCGTCCACGAGCAGTACTTC; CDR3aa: CASSTSDRGVHEQYF